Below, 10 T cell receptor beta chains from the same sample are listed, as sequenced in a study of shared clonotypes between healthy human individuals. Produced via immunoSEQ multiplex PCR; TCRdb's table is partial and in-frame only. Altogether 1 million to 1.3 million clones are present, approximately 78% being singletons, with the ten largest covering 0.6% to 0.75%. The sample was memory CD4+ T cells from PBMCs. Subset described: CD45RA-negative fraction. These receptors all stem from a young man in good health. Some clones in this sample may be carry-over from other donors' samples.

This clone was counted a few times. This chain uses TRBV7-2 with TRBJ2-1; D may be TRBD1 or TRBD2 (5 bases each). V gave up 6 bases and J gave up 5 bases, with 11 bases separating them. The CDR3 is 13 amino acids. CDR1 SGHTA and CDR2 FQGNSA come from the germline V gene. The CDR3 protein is CASRMGRNNEQFF. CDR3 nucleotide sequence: TGTGCCAGCAGAATGGGACGGAACAATGAGCAGTTCTTC. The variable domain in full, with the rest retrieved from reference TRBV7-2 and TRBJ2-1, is GAGVSQSPSNKVTEKGKDVELRCDPISGHTALYWYRQSLGQGLEFLIYFQGNSAPDKSGLPSDRFSAERTGGSVSTLTIQRTQQEDSAVYLCASRMGRNNEQFFGPGTRLTVL.

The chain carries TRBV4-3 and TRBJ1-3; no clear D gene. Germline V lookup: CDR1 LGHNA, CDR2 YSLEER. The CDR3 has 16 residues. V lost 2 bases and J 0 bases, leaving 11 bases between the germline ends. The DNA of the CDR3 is TGCGCCAGCAGCCAAAATTCCCCCAGCTCTGGAAACACCATATATTTT. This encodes CASSQNSPSSGNTIYF.

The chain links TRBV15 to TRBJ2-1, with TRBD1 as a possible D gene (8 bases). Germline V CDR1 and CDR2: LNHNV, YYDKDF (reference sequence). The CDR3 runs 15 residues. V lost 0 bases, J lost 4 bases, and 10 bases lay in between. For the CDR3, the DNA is TGTGCCACCAGCAGAGAACAGGGGGGGTACAATGAGCAGTTCTTC. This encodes CATSREQGGYNEQFF.

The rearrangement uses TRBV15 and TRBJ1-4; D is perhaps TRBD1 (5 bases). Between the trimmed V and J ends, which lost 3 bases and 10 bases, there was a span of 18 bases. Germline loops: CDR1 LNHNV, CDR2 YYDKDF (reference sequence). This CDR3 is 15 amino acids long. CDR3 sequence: CATSSGGGREGKLFF. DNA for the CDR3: TGTGCCACCAGCAGCGGGGGAGGGCGAGAGGGAAAACTGTTTTTT.

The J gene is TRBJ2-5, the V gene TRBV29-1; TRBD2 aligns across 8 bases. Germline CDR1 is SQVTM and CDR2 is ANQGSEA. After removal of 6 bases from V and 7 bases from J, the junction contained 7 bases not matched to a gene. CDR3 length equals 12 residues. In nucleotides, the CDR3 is TGCAGCGTGGTAGCGGGGCCGGGGACCCAGTACTTC. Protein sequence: CSVVAGPGTQYF.

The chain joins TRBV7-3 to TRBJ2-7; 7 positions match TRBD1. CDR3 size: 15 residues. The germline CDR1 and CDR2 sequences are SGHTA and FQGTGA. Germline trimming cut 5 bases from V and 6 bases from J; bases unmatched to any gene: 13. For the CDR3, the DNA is TGTGCCAGCAGCCCATCAAGGGACAGAAACGCCGAGCAGTACTTC. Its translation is CASSPSRDRNAEQYF.

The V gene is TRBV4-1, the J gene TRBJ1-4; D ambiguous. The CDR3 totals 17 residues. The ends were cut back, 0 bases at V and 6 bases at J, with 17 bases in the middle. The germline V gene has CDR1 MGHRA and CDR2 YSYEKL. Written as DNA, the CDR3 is TGCGCCAGCAGCCAAGACGGGTGGGTCTCCACGGATGAAAAACTGTTTTTT. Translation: CASSQDGWVSTDEKLFF.

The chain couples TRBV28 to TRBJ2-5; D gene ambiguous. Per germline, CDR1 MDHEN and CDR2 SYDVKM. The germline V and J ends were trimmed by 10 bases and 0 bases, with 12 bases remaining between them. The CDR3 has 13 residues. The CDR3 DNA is TGTGCCACCCGCCGACACAACCAAGAGACCCAGTACTTC. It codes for CATRRHNQETQYF.

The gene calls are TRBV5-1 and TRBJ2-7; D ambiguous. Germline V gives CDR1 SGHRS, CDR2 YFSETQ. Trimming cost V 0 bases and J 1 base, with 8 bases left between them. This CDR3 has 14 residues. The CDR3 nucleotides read TGCGCCAGCAGCTTGGACGGTATGTCCTACGAGCAGTACTTC. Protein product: CASSLDGMSYEQYF.

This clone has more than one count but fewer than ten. The chain's CDR3 is CASSADRGGNEKLFF. For the CDR3, the DNA is TGTGCCAGTAGTGCGGACAGGGGTGGTAATGAAAAACTGTTTTTT. The chain has TRBV19 and TRBJ1-4; 9 nucleotides line up with TRBD1. CDR1 and CDR2 from the germline V gene are LNHDA and SQIVND (reference sequence). Trimming removed 5 bases from V and 4 bases from J; junction bases left unmatched: 5. The CDR3 runs to 15 residues.